This T cell receptor (beta chain) came from a study of radiotherapy plus CTLA-4 blockade in lung cancer. Clones were read by immunoSEQ multiplex PCR, and TCRdb kept only the in-frame ones, dropping some. This table has roughly 110,000 clones, about 80% appearing once. CTLA-4 blockade with ipilimumab, together with focal radiation, was given to patients with chemo-refractory metastatic non-small-cell lung cancer. The V end lost 0 bases, the J end lost 1 base, and 6 bases lay between the germline ends. The CDR3 sequence is 14 residues long. Germline V gene lookup returns CDR1 SEHNR and CDR2 FQNEAQ (reference sequence).

This clonotype originated in a human donor with non-small cell lung cancer that progressed on radiotherapy plus ipilimumab. Some clones in this sample may be carry-over from other donors' samples. The sample was peripheral blood, taken from a patient treated with radiotherapy plus ipilimumab. The gene calls are TRBV7-9 and TRBJ1-1; D is unclear. Written as DNA, the CDR3 is TGTGCCAGCAGCTTAGCGGGCAGGAACACTGAAGCTTTCTTT. Protein product: CASSLAGRNTEAFF.